The 24 T cell receptor beta chains listed next were all sequenced from one sample in a study of T cells expressing NK-cell markers. TCRdb re-analyzed the 5' RACE reads; it lists each CDR3 protein once, without DNA. The repertoire table contains approximately 460,000 distinct CDR3 sequences. Sample: blood T cells: a sorted CD56 or NKG2C T cell subset, CD4+ or CD8+ T cells, or bulk PBMC T cells (not recorded which). The receptors stem from a woman between 18 and 70 years old in good health.

The V gene is TRBV12-3 or TRBV12-4, the J gene TRBJ2-1; TCRdb picks TRBD2, but there is no DNA to check that call. This CDR3 comprises 17 residues. CDR3 residues: CASSGPAGPSSYNEQFF.

The chain's CDR3 is CASTALGRVTYNEQFF. The chain couples TRBV6-1 to TRBJ2-1; TCRdb's D call of TRBD1 is untestable without DNA. The CDR3 covers 16 residues. Germline-derived CDR1 and CDR2 are MNHNS and SASEGT.

The V call is TRBV7-9, the J call TRBJ2-1. The germline gives CDR1 SEHNR, CDR2 FQNEAQ (reference sequence). The CDR3 consists of 12 residues. This CDR3 is CASGTRNNEQFF.

The chain uses TRBV5-5 and TRBJ1-1; TCRdb indicates TRBD1, and absent DNA this call remains unverified. The CDR3 is 14 amino acids. The germline CDR1 and CDR2 sequences are SGHKS and YYEKEE (reference sequence). The CDR3 loop is CASDQGALNTEAFF.

This sequence joins TRBV5-6 and TRBJ2-3; TCRdb's D call of TRBD2 is untestable without DNA. Germline V gene data show CDR1 as SGHDT and CDR2 as YYEEEE. This CDR3 is built from 13 residues. This chain's CDR3 is CASVREGTDTQYF.

This sequence joins TRBV24-1 and TRBJ2-3; TCRdb proposes TRBD1, but this gene call is untestable without DNA. This CDR3 region has 15 residues. Per the germline V gene, CDR1 is KGHDR and CDR2 is SFDVKD. This CDR3 reads CATSDPPSGTDTQYF.

The rearrangement uses TRBV7-2 and TRBJ2-7. Germline V gene lookup returns CDR1 SGHTA and CDR2 FQGNSA. The CDR3 length is 13 residues. The CDR3 spells CASSFSGIYEQYF.

The CDR3: CASSLGVFTAGELFF. This chain joins TRBV7-2 and TRBJ2-2. Germline loops: CDR1 SGHTA, CDR2 FQGNSA. The CDR3 consists of 15 residues.

V is TRBV20-1 and J is TRBJ2-1; the TRBD1 assignment by TCRdb is unverifiable without DNA. CDR1 and CDR2 (germline): DFQATT, SNEGSKA (reference sequence). The CDR3 is 15 residues long. The chain's CDR3 is CSASPGGSSYNEQFF.

The chain has TRBV29-1 and TRBJ2-3; lacking DNA, the TRBD2 call made by TCRdb goes unchecked. CDR3 length: 11 amino acids. CDR1 SQVTM and CDR2 ANQGSEA come from the germline V gene. This chain's CDR3 is CSVLSGPTQYF.

The gene calls are TRBV10-3 and TRBJ2-5. CDR1 is ENHRY and CDR2 is SYGVKD in the germline V gene. This CDR3 spans 13 amino acids. The CDR3 here is CAISDSHKETEYF.

The CDR3 reads CASSHRDSSYNEQFF. The V and J genes are TRBV7-6 and TRBJ2-1; the D call of TRBD1 rests on TCRdb alone, since no DNA is present to check it. This CDR3 has 15 residues. CDR1 is SGHVS and CDR2 is FNYEAQ in the germline V gene.

The chain uses TRBV10-1 and TRBJ2-3; TCRdb lists TRBD2, though no DNA is available to test this call. CDR1 is WNHNN, CDR2 SYGVQD, per germline (reference sequence). This CDR3 is 15 amino acids long. CDR3 sequence reads: CASSESPPSTDTQYF.

The V and J genes are TRBV20-1 and TRBJ2-1; the D call of TRBD1 rests on TCRdb alone, since no DNA is present to check it. Germline CDR1 is DFQATT and CDR2 is SNEGSKA (reference sequence). This CDR3 is 14 amino acids long. CDR3 sequence reads: CSALPGTGLNEQFF.

V is TRBV29-1 and J is TRBJ2-2; TCRdb's D gene call, TRBD2, goes unchecked for lack of DNA. The CDR3 totals 13 residues. In germline, CDR1 is SQVTM, CDR2 ANQGSEA. The chain's CDR3 is CSVFGGRTGELFF.

This CDR3 reads CATSTGTAYGYTF. The chain is built from TRBV15 and TRBJ1-2; as DNA is missing, the TRBD1 call by TCRdb cannot be tested. There are 13 residues in the CDR3. Per the germline V gene, CDR1 is LNHNV and CDR2 is YYDKDF (reference sequence).

This chain uses TRBV3-1 with TRBJ2-1; TCRdb indicates TRBD2, and absent DNA this call remains unverified. The germline gives CDR1 LGHDT, CDR2 YNNKEL (reference sequence). The CDR3 loop spans 13 amino acids. The CDR3 sequence: CASSRLENNEQFF.

This rearrangement joins TRBV30 to TRBJ2-2; TCRdb selects TRBD1, and the lack of DNA leaves this call unchecked. The CDR3 runs to 15 residues. Germline V gives CDR1 GTSNPN, CDR2 SVGIG (reference sequence). CDR3 loop: CAWSVGIPGTGELFF.

V and J are TRBV3-1 and TRBJ2-3; TCRdb designates TRBD1, a call that cannot be tested without DNA. The CDR3 is 16 amino acids. The germline V gene has CDR1 LGHDT and CDR2 YNNKEL (reference sequence). CDR3: CASSPPGGGSTDTQYF.

The chain is built from TRBV25-1 and TRBJ2-5. CDR3 length equals 14 residues. Germline V gene lookup returns CDR1 MGHDK and CDR2 SYGVNS. The CDR3 sequence: CASSEWVEVETQYF.

The J gene is TRBJ2-1, the V gene TRBV11-2; TCRdb designates TRBD2, a call that cannot be tested without DNA. CDR1 and CDR2 (germline): SGHAT, FQNNGV. There are 15 residues in the CDR3. CDR3 protein: CASSLSGPTYNEQFF.

The genes are TRBV12-3 or TRBV12-4 and TRBJ2-1; the D call of TRBD2 rests on TCRdb alone, since no DNA is present to check it. The CDR3 sequence is 15 residues long. CDR3 protein: CASTAGSGSYNEQFF.

The chain couples TRBV28 to TRBJ2-5. This CDR3 spans 13 amino acids. The germline V gene encodes CDR1 MDHEN and CDR2 SYDVKM. The CDR3 sequence: CASSEAIQETQYF. The whole variable domain, remainder taken from reference TRBV28 and TRBJ2-5, is DVKVTQSSRYLVKRTGEKVFLECVQDMDHENMFWYRQDPGLGLRLIYFSYDVKMKEKGDIPEGYSVSREKKERFSLILESASTNQTSMYLCASSEAIQETQYFGPGTRLLVL.

The genes are TRBV24-1 and TRBJ1-1. Germline lookup yields CDR1 KGHDR and CDR2 SFDVKD. The CDR3 covers 13 residues. CDR3: CATSLPGGTEAFF.